These T cell receptor beta chains were read from a single sample in a study of T cell changes during pregnancy in multiple sclerosis. Produced via immunoSEQ multiplex PCR; TCRdb's table is partial and in-frame only. This sample yields tens of thousands of clones, of which 91% are seen a single time; less than 5.5% belongs to the top ten. The material sequenced was CD8+ T cells from peripheral blood mononuclear cells, taken before pregnancy. These receptors all stem from a female donor with multiple sclerosis, enrolled in a pregnancy study. CDR3s include the opening cysteine and the closing phenylalanine or tryptophan. Each record gives: V gene, clone size, J gene, D gene, CDR3 protein, CDR3 DNA. A D gene is named only where the DNA matches it firmly. The listing skips clone size in some rows; elsewhere it reads once, few, many or a size class.

TRBV6-1,-,TRBJ2-7,TRBD1,CASSEGDRVSEQYF,TGTGCCAGCAGTGAAGGGGACAGGGTCAGCGAGCAGTACTTC
TRBV7-9,-,TRBJ2-7,-,CASSPSSYEQYF,TGTGCCAGCAGCCCTAGCTCCTACGAGCAGTACTTC
TRBV19,-,TRBJ1-2,TRBD1,CASMDRDRGGGYTF,TGTGCCAGTATGGATCGGGACAGGGGGGGAGGCTACACCTTC
TRBV13,-,TRBJ2-7,-,CASSLKGGGPSSYEQYF,TGTGCCAGCAGCTTAAAGGGCGGGGGCCCGAGCTCCTACGAGCAGTACTTC
TRBV7-8,once,TRBJ2-7,-,CASSPDWASYEQYF,TGTGCCAGCAGCCCCGATTGGGCCTCCTACGAGCAGTACTTC
TRBV6-5,few,TRBJ2-7,-,CASSYQGPYEQYF,TGTGCCAGCAGTTATCAGGGGCCCTACGAGCAGTACTTC
TRBV5-6,-,TRBJ2-7,-,CASSTTEDSYEQYF,TGTGCCAGCAGTACCACCGAGGACTCCTACGAGCAGTACTTC
TRBV27,-,TRBJ1-2,-,CASSLTASHGYTF,TGTGCCAGCAGTTTGACAGCGTCACATGGCTACACCTTC
TRBV2,-,TRBJ1-5,-,CASSEQDSNQPQHF,TGTGCCAGCAGTGAACAGGATAGCAATCAGCCCCAGCATTTT
TRBV7-9,-,TRBJ2-7,-,CASSPGTLKTYEQYF,TGTGCCAGCAGCCCCGGGACTTTAAAGACCTACGAGCAGTACTTC
TRBV11-2,-,TRBJ2-3,TRBD2,CASSLDLAGGPDTQYF,TGTGCCAGCAGCTTAGATCTGGCGGGGGGGCCCGATACGCAGTATTTT
TRBV6-5,-,TRBJ2-1,-,CASRDNNEQFF,TGTGCCAGCCGGGACAATAATGAGCAGTTCTTC
TRBV30,-,TRBJ1-6,-,CAWSGSSYNSPLHF,TGTGCCTGGAGTGGGAGCTCCTATAATTCACCCCTCCACTTT
TRBV7-6,-,TRBJ2-5,TRBD2,CASTRPGALAGQETQYF,TGTGCCAGCACCCGACCCGGGGCCCTAGCGGGACAAGAGACCCAGTACTTC
TRBV30,-,TRBJ1-5,TRBD1,CAWVTGGYQPQHF,TGTGCCTGGGTCACAGGGGGCTATCAGCCCCAGCATTTT
TRBV13,-,TRBJ2-2,-,CASSSFGSGIRELFF,TGTGCCAGCAGCTCATTCGGGTCAGGGATCCGGGAGCTGTTTTTT
TRBV5-6,-,TRBJ2-7,TRBD1,CASSLGDRVDEQYF,TGTGCCAGCAGCTTGGGGGACAGGGTGGACGAGCAGTACTTC
TRBV5-5,-,TRBJ1-2,TRBD1,CASSLYRGHGYTF,TGTGCCAGCAGCTTGTACAGGGGGCACGGCTACACCTTC
TRBV9,-,TRBJ1-1,TRBD1,CASSQDRANTEAFF,TGTGCCAGCAGCCAAGACAGGGCGAACACTGAAGCTTTCTTT
TRBV6-6,-,TRBJ2-3,TRBD2,CASSLAGPTDTQYF,TGTGCCAGCAGTCTAGCGGGGCCCACAGATACGCAGTATTTT
TRBV2,-,TRBJ2-3,TRBD2,CASSEAAWASGAYTDTQYF,TGTGCCAGCAGTGAAGCTGCGTGGGCTAGCGGGGCTTACACAGATACGCAGTATTTT
TRBV6-5,once,TRBJ2-2,-,CASSLGAGGELFF,TGTGCCAGCAGTTTGGGGGCGGGCGGGGAGCTGTTTTTT
TRBV9,-,TRBJ2-7,TRBD2,CASSRGLAGVGYEQYF,TGTGCCAGCAGCAGGGGACTAGCGGGGGTTGGCTACGAGCAGTACTTC
TRBV6-1,-,TRBJ1-6,-,CASSLDQGSPLHF,TGTGCCAGCAGCCTAGATCAGGGATCACCCCTCCACTTT
TRBV6-5,-,TRBJ2-5,TRBD1,CASSQGTGQETQYF,TGTGCCAGCAGTCAGGGGACAGGGCAAGAGACCCAGTACTTC